This TCR beta chain was obtained from a study of human T cells and chemical hapten exposure (dated by TCRdb to the early 2020s). Regarding the research as a whole: For sensitization, 2% DPC in acetone was applied to a 2 cm by 2 cm area of upper inner arm skin. Peripheral blood TCR repertoire changes were tracked in vivo in alopecia patients during primary and secondary sensitization to the hapten diphenylcyclopropenone (DPC). Libraries were pooled for sequencing, and variation in per-sample TCR yields was attributed mainly to small differences in library volumes within the pool. Blood for TCR sequencing was provided by twenty-nine alopecia patients at one to four time points (pre-sensitization, 2, 6 and 24 weeks). Throughout the study period of around 25 weeks, patients also received therapeutic DPC doses to the scalp every week. Alopecia areata with under or over 50% scalp involvement, alopecia totalis and alopecia universalis were represented in the patient cohort, which was mostly female. Blood samples were taken from patients before sensitization (week 0) and at 2, 6 and about 24 weeks after DPC sensitization. Patch testing on the upper back used Finn chambers containing 0.01% DPC, with scoring done after 6 days according to International Contact Dermatitis Research Group standards. General conclusions and limits of the study: After repeated subsampling, changes were observed in the strength of the expansion versus patch-test correlation and in the threshold at which the correlation became significant. Compared with pre-sensitization or healthy control sets, expanded TCRs formed significantly more large CDR3 similarity clusters, which is consistent with antigen-driven responses. Patch test score correlated positively with the number of PT1 expanded TCRs, reaching significance at thresholds 8, 16 and 32 but not at 4. DPC sensitization did not change the number of TCRs with a frequency above 1 in 1000, and there was no evidence of changes in global repertoire structure. Because every patient had alopecia, a presumed autoimmune disease, the patients' immune response might differ from that of healthy individuals.

The library was made by RACE. Sequencing used a NextSeq 500. Library preparation attached unique molecular identifiers to individual cDNA molecules for quantitative, reproducible TCR counting. Both TCR alpha and TCR beta chains were sequenced from each blood RNA sample. The study's processing was this. A median of around 96,000 TCRs per sample was observed, with a range of 23,224 to 690,600. The Decombinator software suite was used to annotate V, J and CDR3 in the TCR reads. To make PS versus PT1 abundance plots, every sample was subsampled to the same number of TCRs (28,000). Expanded TCRs were defined as absent before sensitization and observed at least eight times at the 2-week time point. Using fastp trimming at Q25 and MiXCR clonotype assembly, TCRdb reanalyzed the public sequencing data and kept in-frame beta chains. A single entry per CDR3 protein holds the most common genes and DNA from its merged rows. Clone size and V and J calls follow TCRdb, not the original study. This sample gives 35,000 to 45,000 distinct CDR3 sequences in total; around 12% of them show up just once. In total, the top ten clones hold 4.5% to 6% of the sample.

The time point label, as the study defines it: pre-sensitization, week 0. This sample's treatment or condition label indicates: therapeutic diphenylcyclopropenone sensitization with weekly scalp DPC. At every patch-test visit, the blood draw took place before the patch test was put on. To be eligible, patients had to be aged 18 to 70, diagnosed with alopecia and judged suitable for DPC therapy, while pregnant patients were excluded. Unfractionated whole blood was collected in Tempus Blood RNA tubes, and total RNA was extracted from that blood. This clonotype was detected only a few times. The clone's antigen remains unknown. No per-base quality is available; no much larger clone lies one base away. CDR1 and CDR2 are drawn from the germline V gene: MDHEN, SYDVKM. V is pruned by 5 bases and J by 1 base, leaving 6 bases of the junction without a gene match. The CDR3 sequence holds 15 residues, the cysteine and phenylalanine included. The sequence is cut down to CDR3 DNA, 45 bases in frame from base 1.

This receptor chain uses TRBV28 and TRBJ1-1, with 8 bases matching TRBD1. The clonotype originates from a woman in her twenties or thirties with alopecia areata. Some clones in this sample may be carry-over from other donors' samples. The input for sequencing was whole blood, taken in connection with sensitization to the hapten diphenylcyclopropenone (DPC). The DNA reads as follows: TGTGCCAGCAGTCCACCCGGGACAGGGAACACTGAAGCTTTCTTT. Translation gives CASSPPGTGNTEAFF.